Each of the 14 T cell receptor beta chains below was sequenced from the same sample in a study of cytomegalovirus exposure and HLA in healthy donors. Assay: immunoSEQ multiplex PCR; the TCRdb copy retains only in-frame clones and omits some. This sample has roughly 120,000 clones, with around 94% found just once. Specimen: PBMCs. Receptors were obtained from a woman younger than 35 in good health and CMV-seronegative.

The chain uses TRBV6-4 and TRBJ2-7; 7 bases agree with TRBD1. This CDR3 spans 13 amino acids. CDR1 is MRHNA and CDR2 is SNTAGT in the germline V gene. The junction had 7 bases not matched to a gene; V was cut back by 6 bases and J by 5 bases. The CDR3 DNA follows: TGTGCCAGCAGGTCCCCGACAGGGCACGAGCAGTACTTC. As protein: CASRSPTGHEQYF.

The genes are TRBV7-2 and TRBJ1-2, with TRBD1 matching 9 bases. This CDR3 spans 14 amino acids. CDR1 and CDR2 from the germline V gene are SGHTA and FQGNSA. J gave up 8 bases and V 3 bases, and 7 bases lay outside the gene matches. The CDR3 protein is CASSFGTGLGGYTF. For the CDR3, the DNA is TGTGCCAGCAGCTTTGGGACAGGGCTAGGGGGCTACACCTTC. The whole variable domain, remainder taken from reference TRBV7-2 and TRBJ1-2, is GAGVSQSPSNKVTEKGKDVELRCDPISGHTALYWYRQSLGQGLEFLIYFQGNSAPDKSGLPSDRFSAERTGGSVSTLTIQRTQQEDSAVYLCASSFGTGLGGYTFGSGTRLTVV.

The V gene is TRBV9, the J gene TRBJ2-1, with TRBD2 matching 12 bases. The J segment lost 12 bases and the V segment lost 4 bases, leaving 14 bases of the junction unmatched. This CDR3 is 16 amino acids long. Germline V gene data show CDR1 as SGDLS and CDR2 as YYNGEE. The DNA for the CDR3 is TGTGCCAGCAGCCCAAATCGGCTAGCGGGAGGGCCCGGGCAGTTCTTC. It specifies CASSPNRLAGGPGQFF.

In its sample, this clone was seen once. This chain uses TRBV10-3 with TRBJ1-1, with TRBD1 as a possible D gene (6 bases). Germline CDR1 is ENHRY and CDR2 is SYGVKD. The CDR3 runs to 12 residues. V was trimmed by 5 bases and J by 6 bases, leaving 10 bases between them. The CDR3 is CAISPGTSEAFF. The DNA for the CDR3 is TGTGCCATCAGTCCCGGGACATCTGAAGCTTTCTTT.

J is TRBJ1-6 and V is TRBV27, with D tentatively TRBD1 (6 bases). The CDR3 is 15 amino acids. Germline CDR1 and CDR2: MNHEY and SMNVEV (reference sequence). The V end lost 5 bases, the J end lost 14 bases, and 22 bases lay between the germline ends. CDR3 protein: CASSEIQGSPSALHF. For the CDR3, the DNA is TGTGCCAGCAGTGAAATACAGGGATCCCCCTCAGCCCTCCACTTT.

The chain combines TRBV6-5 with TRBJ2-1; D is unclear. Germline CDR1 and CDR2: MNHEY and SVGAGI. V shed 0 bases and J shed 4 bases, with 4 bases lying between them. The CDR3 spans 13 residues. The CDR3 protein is CASSYSEYNEQFF. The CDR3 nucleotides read TGTGCCAGCAGTTACTCGGAGTACAATGAGCAGTTCTTC.

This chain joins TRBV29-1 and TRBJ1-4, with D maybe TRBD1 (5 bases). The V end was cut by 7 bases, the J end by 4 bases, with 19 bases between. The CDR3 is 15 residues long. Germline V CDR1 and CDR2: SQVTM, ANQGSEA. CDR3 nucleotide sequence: TGCAGCGCACAACCACTTAGGGGAAATAATGAAAAACTGTTTTTT. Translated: CSAQPLRGNNEKLFF.

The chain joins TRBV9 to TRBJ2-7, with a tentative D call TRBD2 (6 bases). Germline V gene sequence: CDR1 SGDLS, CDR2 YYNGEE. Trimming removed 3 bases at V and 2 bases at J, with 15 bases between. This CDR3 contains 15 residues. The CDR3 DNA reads TGTGCCAGCAGCGCGCGGGACGGGGAGGCCTACGAGCAGTACTTC. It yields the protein CASSARDGEAYEQYF. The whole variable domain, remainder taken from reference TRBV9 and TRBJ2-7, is DSGVTQTPKHLITATGQRVTLRCSPRSGDLSVYWYQQSLDQGLQFLIQYYNGEERAKGNILERFSAQQFPDLHSELNLSSLELGDSALYFCASSARDGEAYEQYFGPGTRLTVT.

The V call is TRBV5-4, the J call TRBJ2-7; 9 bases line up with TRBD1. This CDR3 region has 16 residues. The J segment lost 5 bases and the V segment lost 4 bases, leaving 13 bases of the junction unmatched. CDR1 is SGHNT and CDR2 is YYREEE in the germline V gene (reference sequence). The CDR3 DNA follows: TGTGCCAGCAGCGGGATAAGGGACAGGGATCAGGACGAGCAGTACTTC. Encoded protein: CASSGIRDRDQDEQYF.

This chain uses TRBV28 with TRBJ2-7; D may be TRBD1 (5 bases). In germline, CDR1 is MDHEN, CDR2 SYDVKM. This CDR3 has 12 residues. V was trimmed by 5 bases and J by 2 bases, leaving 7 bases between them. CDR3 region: CASSQGPYEQYF. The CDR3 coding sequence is TGTGCCAGCAGTCAGGGCCCCTACGAGCAGTACTTC.

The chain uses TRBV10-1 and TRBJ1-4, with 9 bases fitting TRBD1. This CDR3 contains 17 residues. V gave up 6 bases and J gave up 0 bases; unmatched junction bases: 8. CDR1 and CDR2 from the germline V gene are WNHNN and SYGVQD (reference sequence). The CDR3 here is CASSSLGQGTTNEKLFF. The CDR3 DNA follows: TGCGCCAGCAGCTCCCTCGGACAGGGGACAACTAATGAAAAACTGTTTTTT.

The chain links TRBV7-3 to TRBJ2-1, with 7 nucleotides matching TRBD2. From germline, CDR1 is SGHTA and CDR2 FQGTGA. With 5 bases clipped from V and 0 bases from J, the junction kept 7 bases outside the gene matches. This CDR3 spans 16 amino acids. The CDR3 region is CASSPGPSGSYNEQFF. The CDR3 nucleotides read TGTGCCAGCAGCCCGGGCCCTAGCGGCTCCTACAATGAGCAGTTCTTC.

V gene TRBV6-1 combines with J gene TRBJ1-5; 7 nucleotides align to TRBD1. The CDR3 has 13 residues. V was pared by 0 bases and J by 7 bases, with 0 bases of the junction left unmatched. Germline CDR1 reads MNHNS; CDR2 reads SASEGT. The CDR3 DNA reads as TGTGCCAGCAGTGAAGCAGGGGGCCAGCCCCAGCATTTT. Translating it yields CASSEAGGQPQHF.

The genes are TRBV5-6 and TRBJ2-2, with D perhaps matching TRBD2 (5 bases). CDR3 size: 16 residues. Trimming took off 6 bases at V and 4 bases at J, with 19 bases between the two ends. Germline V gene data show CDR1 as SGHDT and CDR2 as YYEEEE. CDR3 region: CASTDRAGPFTGELFF. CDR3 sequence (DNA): TGTGCCAGCACTGACCGGGCGGGTCCCTTCACCGGGGAGCTGTTTTTT.